A single sample gave rise to the 10 T cell receptor beta chains below, sequenced in a study of CDR3 diversity in severe acne. TCRdb analysed the PCR reads with MiXCR anew, one entry per CDR3 protein. The top ten hold approximately 15% of the sample, which has about 84,000 distinct CDR3 sequences, 51% seen once. The source material was blood. The receptors were gathered from a male donor in good health, without acne.

The chain uses TRBV5-6 and TRBJ2-7, with D maybe TRBD2 (6 bases). The end of the DNA is better explained by TRBJ2-1, so the J call may be wrong. Germline assignment: CDR1 SGHDT and CDR2 YYEEEE. The length of the CDR3 is 16 residues. Here the CDR3 DNA reads TGTGCCAGCAGCTTTCAATGGTGGGAGGAAAACAATGAGCAGTTCTTC. Protein: CASSFQWWEENNEQFF.

This clonotype was seen ten or more times. V usage is TRBV10-1 and J usage is TRBJ2-2; 9 nucleotides line up with TRBD2. Trimming removed 3 bases from V and 3 bases from J; junction bases left unmatched: 2. CDR3 length: 15 residues. Germline V gene lookup returns CDR1 WNHNN and CDR2 SYGVQD (reference sequence). The CDR3 region has the DNA TGCGCCAGCAGTGACGGCGGGAGGGACACCGGGGAGCTGTTTTTT. Amino acid sequence: CASSDGGRDTGELFF.

The V gene is TRBV7-7, the J gene TRBJ2-2; a weak D match, TRBD2 (6 bases). The CDR3 sequence is 14 residues long. The V and J ends lost 3 bases and 7 bases respectively, with 12 bases between them. Germline V lookup: CDR1 SSHAT, CDR2 FNYEAQ (reference sequence). In DNA form, the CDR3 reads TGTGCCAGCAGCTTGGGAGGCCTGGGCGGGGAGCTGTTTTTT. It translates to CASSLGGLGGELFF.

This chain connects TRBV12-3 or TRBV12-4 to TRBJ1-6, with no clear D. Trimming cost V 5 bases and J 9 bases, with 8 bases left between them. The CDR3 contains 12 residues. CDR3 DNA sequence: TGTGCCAGCAGTGTCTTAGGTTCACCCCTCCACTTT. Translating it yields CASSVLGSPLHF.

This clonotype was recorded only once. V usage is TRBV9 and J usage is TRBJ2-5, with D possibly called TRBD1 or TRBD2 (5 bases each). CDR3 size: 14 residues. Trimming shortened V by 3 bases and J by 2 bases, and 11 bases separated the two germline ends. The germline V gene encodes CDR1 SGDLS and CDR2 YYNGEE. DNA for the CDR3: TGTGCCAGCAGCGAAGTGGGGGTGCAAGAGACCCAGTACTTC. It codes for CASSEVGVQETQYF.

This chain links TRBV15 with TRBJ1-1, with TRBD1 matching over 7 bases. The CDR3 extends over 13 amino acids. The germline V gene has CDR1 LNHNV and CDR2 YYDKDF (reference sequence). V was clipped by 2 bases and J by 8 bases; unmatched bases: 5. CDR3 amino acids: CATSRSLDREAFF. As DNA, the CDR3 is TGTGCCACCAGCAGATCCCTGGACAGGGAAGCTTTCTTT.

This clonotype has more than one count but fewer than ten. The genes are TRBV27 and TRBJ2-1; D may be TRBD2 (5 bases). CDR1 is MNHEY, CDR2 SMNVEV, per germline (reference sequence). Trimming cost V 6 bases and J 6 bases, with 18 bases left between them. CDR3 size: 15 residues. The DNA of the CDR3 is TGTGCCAGCAGGAGACTACCCTGGGGTTCCAATGAGCAGTTCTTC. It yields the protein CASRRLPWGSNEQFF.

This clonotype was seen a handful of times. Here the CDR3 DNA reads TGTGCCACCAGTGACCCCGGGACAGTCTATGGCTACACCTTC. Protein: CATSDPGTVYGYTF. The gene calls are TRBV24-1 and TRBJ1-2; 7 bases map to TRBD1. The length of the CDR3 is 14 residues. The trim removed 4 bases at V and 4 bases at J, leaving 5 bases unmatched. Germline CDR1 reads KGHDR; CDR2 reads SFDVKD.

This clonotype has just a few counts. This chain uses TRBV18 with TRBJ1-1; D call uncertain. From germline, CDR1 is KGHSH and CDR2 LQKENI. V lost 9 bases and J 1 base, leaving 21 bases between the germline ends. CDR3 length equals 16 residues. The DNA for the CDR3 is TGTGCCAGTAGTATCCTGATGGGTTTGGGGAACACTGAAGCTTTCTTT. Encoded protein: CASSILMGLGNTEAFF.

The chain couples TRBV7-3 to TRBJ2-5; TRBD1 agrees at 7 bases. In germline, CDR1 is SGHTA, CDR2 FQGTGA. The CDR3 loop spans 13 amino acids. V gave up 4 bases and J gave up 2 bases; unmatched junction bases: 1. CDR3 sequence: CASSWGQQETQYF. CDR3 DNA sequence: TGTGCCAGCAGCTGGGGACAGCAAGAGACCCAGTACTTC.